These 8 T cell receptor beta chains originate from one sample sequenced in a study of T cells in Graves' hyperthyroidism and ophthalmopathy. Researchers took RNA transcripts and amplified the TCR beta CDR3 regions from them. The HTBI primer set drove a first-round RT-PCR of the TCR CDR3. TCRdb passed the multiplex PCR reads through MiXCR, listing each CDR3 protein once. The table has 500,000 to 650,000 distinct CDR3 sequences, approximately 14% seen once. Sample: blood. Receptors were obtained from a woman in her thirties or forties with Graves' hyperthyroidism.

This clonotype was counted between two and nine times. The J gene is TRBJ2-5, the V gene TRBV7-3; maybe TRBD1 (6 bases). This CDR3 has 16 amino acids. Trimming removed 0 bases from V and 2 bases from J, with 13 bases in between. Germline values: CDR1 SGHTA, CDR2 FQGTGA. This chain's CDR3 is CASSLTPGQTQETQYF. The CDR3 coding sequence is TGTGCCAGCAGCTTAACCCCTGGACAGACGCAAGAGACCCAGTACTTC.

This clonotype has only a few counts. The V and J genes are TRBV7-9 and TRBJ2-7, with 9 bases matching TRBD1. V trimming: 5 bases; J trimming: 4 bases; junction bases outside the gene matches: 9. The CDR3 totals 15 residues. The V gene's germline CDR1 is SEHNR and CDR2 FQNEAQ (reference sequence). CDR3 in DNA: TGTGCCAGCAGCGTCGGGTGGGACAGGGTTTACGAGCAGTACTTC. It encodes CASSVGWDRVYEQYF. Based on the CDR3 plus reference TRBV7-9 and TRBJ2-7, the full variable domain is DTGVSQNPRHKITKRGQNVTFRCDPISEHNRLYWYRQTLGQGPEFLTYFQNEAQLEKSRLLSDRFSAERPKGSFSTLEIQRTEQGDSAMYLCASSVGWDRVYEQYFGPGTRLTVT.

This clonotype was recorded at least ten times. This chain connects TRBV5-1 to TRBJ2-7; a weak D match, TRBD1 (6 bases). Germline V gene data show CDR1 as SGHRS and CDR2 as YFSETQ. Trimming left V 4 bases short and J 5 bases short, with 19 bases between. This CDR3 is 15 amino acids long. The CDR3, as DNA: TGCGCCAGCAGCCCCGATCACCCAGGGGAGAACGAGCAGTACTTC. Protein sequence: CASSPDHPGENEQYF.

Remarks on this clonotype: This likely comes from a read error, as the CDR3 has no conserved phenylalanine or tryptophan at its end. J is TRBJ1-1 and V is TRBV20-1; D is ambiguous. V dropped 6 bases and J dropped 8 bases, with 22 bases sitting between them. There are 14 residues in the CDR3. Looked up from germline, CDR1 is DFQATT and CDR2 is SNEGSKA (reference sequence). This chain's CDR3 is CSARKWGTLPEAFL. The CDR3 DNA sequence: TGCAGTGCCCGGAAATGGGGAACATTACCCGAAGCTTTCCTT.

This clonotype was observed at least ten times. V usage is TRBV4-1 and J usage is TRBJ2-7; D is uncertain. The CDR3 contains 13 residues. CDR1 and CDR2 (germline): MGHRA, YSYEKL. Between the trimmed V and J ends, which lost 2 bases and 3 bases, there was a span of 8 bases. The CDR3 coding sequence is TGCGCCAGCAGCCAACCAACGGACTACGAGCAGTACTTC. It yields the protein CASSQPTDYEQYF.

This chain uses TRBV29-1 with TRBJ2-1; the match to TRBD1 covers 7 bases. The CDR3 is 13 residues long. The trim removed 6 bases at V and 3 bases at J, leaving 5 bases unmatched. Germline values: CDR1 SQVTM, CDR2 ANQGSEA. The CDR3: CSVPGQNYNEQFF. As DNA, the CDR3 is TGCAGCGTGCCGGGACAGAACTACAATGAGCAGTTCTTC.

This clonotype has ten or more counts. Written as DNA, the CDR3 is TGTGCCAGCAGCCCGAATAGCGGGAGGGTTTACGAGCAGTACTTC. Translation: CASSPNSGRVYEQYF. The rearrangement links TRBV11-2 to TRBJ2-7, with 11 positions matching TRBD2. J lost 4 bases, V lost 5 bases, and 7 bases had no gene match. Germline V CDR1 and CDR2: SGHAT, FQNNGV. This CDR3 is built from 15 residues.

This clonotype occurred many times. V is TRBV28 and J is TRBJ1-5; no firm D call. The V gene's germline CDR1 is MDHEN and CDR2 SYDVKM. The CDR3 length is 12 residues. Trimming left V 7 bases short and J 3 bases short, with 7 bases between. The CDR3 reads CASKGSNQPQHF. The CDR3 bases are TGTGCCAGCAAAGGGTCCAATCAGCCCCAGCATTTT.